This T cell receptor beta chain was captured in a study of T cells in Graves' hyperthyroidism and ophthalmopathy. This clonotype has just a few counts. CDR3 length: 19 amino acids. Germline CDR1 and CDR2: KGHSH and LQKENI. Trimming removed 3 bases from V and 0 bases from J; junction bases left unmatched: 15. The TCR beta CDR3 regions underwent amplification using RNA transcripts as the source. HTBI primers were employed in a first-round RT-PCR of the TCR CDR3. TCRdb ran MiXCR on the multiplex PCR reads and lists one entry per CDR3 protein. Here the sample spans some 460,000 distinct CDR3 sequences, 15% to 17% being singletons.

The sequenced sample consisted of blood. V and J are TRBV18 and TRBJ2-5; 8 positions match TRBD1. This TCR was sampled from a young woman with Graves' hyperthyroidism. CDR3 sequence reads: CASSPRGSRTGINQETQYF. The CDR3 nucleotides read TGTGCCAGCTCACCCCGGGGGTCCCGGACAGGGATTAACCAAGAGACCCAGTACTTC. The complete variable domain, with remaining parts taken from reference TRBV18 and TRBJ2-5, reads NAGVMQNPRHLVRRRGQEARLRCSPMKGHSHVYWYRQLPEEGLKFMVYLQKENIIDESGMPKERFSAEFPKEGPSILRIQQVVRGDSAAYFCASSPRGSRTGINQETQYFGPGTRLLVL.